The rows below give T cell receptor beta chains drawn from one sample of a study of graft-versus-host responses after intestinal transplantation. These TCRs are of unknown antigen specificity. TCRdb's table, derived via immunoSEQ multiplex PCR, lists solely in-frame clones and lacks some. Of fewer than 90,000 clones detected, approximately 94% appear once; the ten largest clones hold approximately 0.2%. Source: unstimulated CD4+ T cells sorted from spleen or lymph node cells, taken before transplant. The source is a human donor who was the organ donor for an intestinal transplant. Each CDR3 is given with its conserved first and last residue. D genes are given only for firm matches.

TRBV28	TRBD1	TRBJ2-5	TGTGCCAGCAGCTACACACCGGGACAGGGGGCCCAAGAGACCCAGTACTTC	CASSYTPGQGAQETQYF
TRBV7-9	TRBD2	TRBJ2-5	TGCGCCAGCAGCTTCTCGCTAGCGGCGGTCGTGACCCAGTACTTC	CASSFSLAAVVTQYF
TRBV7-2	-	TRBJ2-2	TGTGCCAGCAGCGGGACATCGAACACCGGGGAGCTGTTTTTT	CASSGTSNTGELFF
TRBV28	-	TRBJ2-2	TGCGCCAGCAGTTATACGGGTACCGGGGAGCTGTTTTTT	CASSYTGTGELFF
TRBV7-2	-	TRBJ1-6	TGTGCCAGCAGCTTAGTATCAGGGGACTCACCCCTCCACTTT	CASSLVSGDSPLHF
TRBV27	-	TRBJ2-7	TGTGCCAGCAGCACTCGGGCGGGGGGACAGTACGAGCAGTACTTC	CASSTRAGGQYEQYF
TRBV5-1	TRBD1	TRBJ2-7	TGCGCCAGCAGCTCAGGACAGGGGGCGCACGAGCAGTACTTC	CASSSGQGAHEQYF
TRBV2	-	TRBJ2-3	TGTGCCAGCAGCGTCGGGCGACAACTAGATACGCAGTATTTT	CASSVGRQLDTQYF
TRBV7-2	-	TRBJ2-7	TGTGCCAGCAGCTTAGGTACAGGGAGCACCTACGAGCAGTACTTC	CASSLGTGSTYEQYF
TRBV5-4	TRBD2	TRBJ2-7	TGTGCCAGCAGCTCCACGGGCGGGGGAAAATACGAGCAGTACTTC	CASSSTGGGKYEQYF
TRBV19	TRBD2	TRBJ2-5	TGTGCCAGTAGTAGGACTAGCCAAGAGACCCAGTACTTC	CASSRTSQETQYF
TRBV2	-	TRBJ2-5	TGTGCCAGCAGATACAGGATCTGGGGGAAGTACTTC	CASRYRIWGKYF
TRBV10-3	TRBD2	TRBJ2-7	TGTGCCATCAGTGAGCGGGGGGGTGGGCGCGACGAGCAGTACTTC	CAISERGGGRDEQYF